A single T cell receptor (beta chain) is shown here with its context. Its antigen is unidentified. This sample was taken from a study of T-cell memory formation after mild COVID-19. At the level of the study: The study found TCR clusters largely donor specific.

General study findings and limits: The study found balanced CD4/CD8 in clones contracting day 15 to 85 and a CD4+ lean in later expanders. SARS-CoV-2 specificity was not confirmed for second-wave clones peaking on day 37. Mainly CM and EM harbored the contracting CD4+ clones; mainly EMRA harbored the CD8+ ones.

The CDR3 has 13 amino acids. From germline, CDR1 is SQVTM and CDR2 ANQGSEA. The V gene lost 6 bases and the J gene lost 6 bases, with 15 bases spanning the gap. Each CDR3 protein is one row after TCRdb ran MiXCR on the 5' RACE reads. Here the sample spans about 150,000 distinct CDR3 sequences, roughly 31% being singletons. This TCR came from an adult woman who had mild COVID-19 (a few samples of this study predate the infection). Cell type and time point are not known. Material for sequencing was PBMCs or a T cell subset sorted from them (not recorded which). This chain connects TRBV29-1 to TRBJ2-1; the D gene is possibly TRBD2 (6 bases). CDR3 loop: CSVISGGANEQFF. CDR3 bases: TGCAGCGTCATAAGTGGCGGGGCCAATGAGCAGTTCTTC.